A single sample is the source of the 12 T cell receptor beta chains below, sequenced in a study of T-cell memory formation after mild COVID-19. TCRdb fed the 5' RACE reads into MiXCR, producing one record per CDR3 protein. The sample carries 150,000 to 200,000 distinct CDR3 sequences, 13% to 15% recorded once. The sequencing sample was made of PBMCs or a T cell subset sorted from them (not recorded which). These receptors were taken from an adult woman who had mild COVID-19 (a few samples of this study predate the infection). Cell type and time point are not known.

This clonotype has only a few counts. The CDR3 bases are TGTGCCAGCAGCCAAGGGCCCCCCAAGACAGACGAGCAGTACTTC. It translates to CASSQGPPKTDEQYF. The V gene is TRBV3-1, the J gene TRBJ2-7; D perhaps matches TRBD1 (5 bases). Germline CDR1 and CDR2: LGHDT and YNNKEL (reference sequence). The V end was cut by 1 base, the J end by 5 bases, with 15 bases between. There are 15 residues in the CDR3.

In this sample, this clonotype turned up a few times. The chain couples TRBV4-3 to TRBJ2-2; TRBD1 aligns across 9 bases. Germline loops: CDR1 LGHNA, CDR2 YSLEER. Trimming removed 1 base from V and 3 bases from J; junction bases left unmatched: 15. CDR3 length equals 20 residues. The CDR3 DNA is TGCGCCAGCAGCCAAGTTGGGACACAGTTTGGGACAGGGTACACCGGGGAGCTGTTTTTT. This translates into CASSQVGTQFGTGYTGELFF.

V is TRBV18 and J is TRBJ2-3, with D perhaps TRBD2 (7 bases). V lost 1 base and J 3 bases, leaving 14 bases between the germline ends. Germline CDR1 KGHSH, CDR2 LQKENI. This CDR3 comprises 16 residues. The chain's CDR3 is CASSPLGGLGTDTQYF. CDR3 sequence (DNA): TGTGCCAGCTCACCACTCGGGGGGCTAGGTACAGATACGCAGTATTTT.

This clonotype has a count of ten or more. The genes are TRBV5-1 and TRBJ2-2, with a possible D match to TRBD1 (5 bases). The CDR3 spans 15 residues. Looked up from germline, CDR1 is SGHRS and CDR2 is YFSETQ. V lost 0 bases and J lost 0, with 6 bases in between. CDR3 loop: CASSLGQTNTGELFF. The CDR3 bases are TGCGCCAGCAGCTTGGGACAGACGAACACCGGGGAGCTGTTTTTT. The full variable domain, in which reference TRBV5-1 and TRBJ2-2 provide the parts outside the CDR3, is KAGVTQTPRYLIKTRGQQVTLSCSPISGHRSVSWYQQTPGQGLQFLFEYFSETQRNKGNFPGRFSGRQFSNSRSEMNVSTLELGDSALYLCASSLGQTNTGELFFGEGSRLTVL.

A few counts support this clonotype. The chain recombines TRBV19 with TRBJ2-7; TRBD2 agrees at 12 bases. This CDR3 is built from 15 residues. V lost 6 bases to trimming and J lost 5 bases; unmatched junction nucleotides: 8. Germline V gene data show CDR1 as LNHDA and CDR2 as SQIVND (reference sequence). CDR3 sequence (DNA): TGTGCCAGTAGCATTCTAGCGGGAGGGTTCAACGAGCAGTACTTC. It is translated as CASSILAGGFNEQYF.

This chain uses TRBV21-1 with TRBJ2-7. TRBV21-1 has pseudogene status. The CDR3 spans 15 residues. The CDR3: CASSKGRGCSYEQYF. CDR3 sequence (DNA): TGTGCCAGCAGCAAAGGTAGGGGGTGCTCCTACGAGCAGTACTTC.

The chain joins TRBV5-4 to TRBJ2-3; D tentatively fits TRBD1 or TRBD2 (5 bases each). This CDR3 has 15 amino acids. Trimming took 2 bases from V and 0 from J, leaving 10 bases between them. Germline V gives CDR1 SGHNT, CDR2 YYREEE (reference sequence). The CDR3 DNA sequence: TGTGCCAGCAGCTTTGGGGGAACGAGCACAGATACGCAGTATTTT. This sequence encodes CASSFGGTSTDTQYF. The whole variable domain, remainder taken from reference TRBV5-4 and TRBJ2-3, is ETGVTQSPTHLIKTRGQQVTLRCSSQSGHNTVSWYQQALGQGPQFIFQYYREEENGRGNFPPRFSGLQFPNYSSELNVNALELDDSALYLCASSFGGTSTDTQYFGPGTRLTVL.

This clonotype was seen a few times. This chain joins TRBV5-8 and TRBJ1-2; TRBD1 agrees at 10 bases. Germline V gene lookup returns CDR1 SGHTS and CDR2 YDEGEE. The V gene end was trimmed by 4 bases and the J gene end by 4 bases; junction bases not matched to a gene: 7. CDR3 size: 15 residues. CDR3 region: CASSQTGGDIYGYTF. CDR3 in DNA: TGTGCCAGCAGCCAGACAGGGGGCGATATCTATGGCTACACCTTC.

Only a few counts were recorded for this clonotype. This chain connects TRBV6-4 to TRBJ2-3; 8 nucleotides line up with TRBD2. J lost 4 bases, V lost 0 bases, and 6 bases had no gene match. The CDR3 totals 16 residues. Germline CDR1 reads MRHNA; CDR2 reads SNTAGT. The CDR3 DNA sequence: TGTGCCAGCAGTGACTCGAAACGGGGGGGGCCAGATACGCAGTATTTT. Translating gives CASSDSKRGGPDTQYF.

The J gene is TRBJ1-5, the V gene TRBV7-9; D gene unclear. Germline values: CDR1 SEHNR, CDR2 FQNEAQ (reference sequence). The CDR3 has 12 amino acids. Trimming cost V 1 base and J 6 bases, with 4 bases left between them. CDR3 sequence (DNA): TGTGCCAGCAGCTTAGACGGTCAGCCCCAGCATTTT. This gives the protein CASSLDGQPQHF.

The chain employs TRBV12-3 or TRBV12-4 and TRBJ2-6; D remains ambiguous. V was pared by 5 bases and J by 2 bases, with 13 bases between. There are 16 residues in the CDR3. CDR3 sequence (DNA): TGTGCCAGCAGTCCCCAGAGTTATACTGGGGCCAACGTCCTGACTTTC. This gives the protein CASSPQSYTGANVLTF.

The chain recombines TRBV9 with TRBJ2-7, with D perhaps TRBD1 or TRBD2 (5 bases each). Trimming took off 3 bases at V and 3 bases at J, with 13 bases between the two ends. The germline V gene has CDR1 SGDLS and CDR2 YYNGEE. The CDR3 runs 14 residues. This CDR3 is CASSAVGEFYEQYF. The CDR3 DNA follows: TGTGCCAGCAGCGCCGTGGGGGAGTTCTACGAGCAGTACTTC.